This T cell receptor beta chain was sequenced in a study of T cells in Graves' hyperthyroidism and ophthalmopathy. Study observations and caveats: Progression to ophthalmopathy was predicted a median of approximately seven months early. Most expanded thyroid clonotypes above 0.001 also appeared in blood.

Amplification of TCR beta CDR3 regions was performed using RNA transcripts as template. RT-PCR in the first round (using the HTBI primer set) targeted the TCR CDR3. MiXCR, applied by TCRdb to the multiplex PCR reads, yields one record per CDR3 protein. This table holds 600,000 to 700,000 distinct CDR3 sequences, nearly 45% found once. Germline CDR1 is MNHNS and CDR2 is SASEGT. The CDR3 runs to 12 residues. Points on this clonotype: What it binds is unknown. Relative to the germline gene, one junction end is altered; a read error may explain this.

The sequence came from an adult man with Graves' disease, either hyperthyroidism or ophthalmopathy (not recorded which). The chain couples TRBV6-1 to TRBJ1-2; D possibly corresponds to TRBD1 (5 bases). The specimen sequenced was peripheral blood or thyroid tissue (not recorded which). This CDR3 reads CAISEAGIGYTF. CDR3 DNA sequence: TGTGCCATCAGTGAAGCAGGGATCGGCTACACCTTC.